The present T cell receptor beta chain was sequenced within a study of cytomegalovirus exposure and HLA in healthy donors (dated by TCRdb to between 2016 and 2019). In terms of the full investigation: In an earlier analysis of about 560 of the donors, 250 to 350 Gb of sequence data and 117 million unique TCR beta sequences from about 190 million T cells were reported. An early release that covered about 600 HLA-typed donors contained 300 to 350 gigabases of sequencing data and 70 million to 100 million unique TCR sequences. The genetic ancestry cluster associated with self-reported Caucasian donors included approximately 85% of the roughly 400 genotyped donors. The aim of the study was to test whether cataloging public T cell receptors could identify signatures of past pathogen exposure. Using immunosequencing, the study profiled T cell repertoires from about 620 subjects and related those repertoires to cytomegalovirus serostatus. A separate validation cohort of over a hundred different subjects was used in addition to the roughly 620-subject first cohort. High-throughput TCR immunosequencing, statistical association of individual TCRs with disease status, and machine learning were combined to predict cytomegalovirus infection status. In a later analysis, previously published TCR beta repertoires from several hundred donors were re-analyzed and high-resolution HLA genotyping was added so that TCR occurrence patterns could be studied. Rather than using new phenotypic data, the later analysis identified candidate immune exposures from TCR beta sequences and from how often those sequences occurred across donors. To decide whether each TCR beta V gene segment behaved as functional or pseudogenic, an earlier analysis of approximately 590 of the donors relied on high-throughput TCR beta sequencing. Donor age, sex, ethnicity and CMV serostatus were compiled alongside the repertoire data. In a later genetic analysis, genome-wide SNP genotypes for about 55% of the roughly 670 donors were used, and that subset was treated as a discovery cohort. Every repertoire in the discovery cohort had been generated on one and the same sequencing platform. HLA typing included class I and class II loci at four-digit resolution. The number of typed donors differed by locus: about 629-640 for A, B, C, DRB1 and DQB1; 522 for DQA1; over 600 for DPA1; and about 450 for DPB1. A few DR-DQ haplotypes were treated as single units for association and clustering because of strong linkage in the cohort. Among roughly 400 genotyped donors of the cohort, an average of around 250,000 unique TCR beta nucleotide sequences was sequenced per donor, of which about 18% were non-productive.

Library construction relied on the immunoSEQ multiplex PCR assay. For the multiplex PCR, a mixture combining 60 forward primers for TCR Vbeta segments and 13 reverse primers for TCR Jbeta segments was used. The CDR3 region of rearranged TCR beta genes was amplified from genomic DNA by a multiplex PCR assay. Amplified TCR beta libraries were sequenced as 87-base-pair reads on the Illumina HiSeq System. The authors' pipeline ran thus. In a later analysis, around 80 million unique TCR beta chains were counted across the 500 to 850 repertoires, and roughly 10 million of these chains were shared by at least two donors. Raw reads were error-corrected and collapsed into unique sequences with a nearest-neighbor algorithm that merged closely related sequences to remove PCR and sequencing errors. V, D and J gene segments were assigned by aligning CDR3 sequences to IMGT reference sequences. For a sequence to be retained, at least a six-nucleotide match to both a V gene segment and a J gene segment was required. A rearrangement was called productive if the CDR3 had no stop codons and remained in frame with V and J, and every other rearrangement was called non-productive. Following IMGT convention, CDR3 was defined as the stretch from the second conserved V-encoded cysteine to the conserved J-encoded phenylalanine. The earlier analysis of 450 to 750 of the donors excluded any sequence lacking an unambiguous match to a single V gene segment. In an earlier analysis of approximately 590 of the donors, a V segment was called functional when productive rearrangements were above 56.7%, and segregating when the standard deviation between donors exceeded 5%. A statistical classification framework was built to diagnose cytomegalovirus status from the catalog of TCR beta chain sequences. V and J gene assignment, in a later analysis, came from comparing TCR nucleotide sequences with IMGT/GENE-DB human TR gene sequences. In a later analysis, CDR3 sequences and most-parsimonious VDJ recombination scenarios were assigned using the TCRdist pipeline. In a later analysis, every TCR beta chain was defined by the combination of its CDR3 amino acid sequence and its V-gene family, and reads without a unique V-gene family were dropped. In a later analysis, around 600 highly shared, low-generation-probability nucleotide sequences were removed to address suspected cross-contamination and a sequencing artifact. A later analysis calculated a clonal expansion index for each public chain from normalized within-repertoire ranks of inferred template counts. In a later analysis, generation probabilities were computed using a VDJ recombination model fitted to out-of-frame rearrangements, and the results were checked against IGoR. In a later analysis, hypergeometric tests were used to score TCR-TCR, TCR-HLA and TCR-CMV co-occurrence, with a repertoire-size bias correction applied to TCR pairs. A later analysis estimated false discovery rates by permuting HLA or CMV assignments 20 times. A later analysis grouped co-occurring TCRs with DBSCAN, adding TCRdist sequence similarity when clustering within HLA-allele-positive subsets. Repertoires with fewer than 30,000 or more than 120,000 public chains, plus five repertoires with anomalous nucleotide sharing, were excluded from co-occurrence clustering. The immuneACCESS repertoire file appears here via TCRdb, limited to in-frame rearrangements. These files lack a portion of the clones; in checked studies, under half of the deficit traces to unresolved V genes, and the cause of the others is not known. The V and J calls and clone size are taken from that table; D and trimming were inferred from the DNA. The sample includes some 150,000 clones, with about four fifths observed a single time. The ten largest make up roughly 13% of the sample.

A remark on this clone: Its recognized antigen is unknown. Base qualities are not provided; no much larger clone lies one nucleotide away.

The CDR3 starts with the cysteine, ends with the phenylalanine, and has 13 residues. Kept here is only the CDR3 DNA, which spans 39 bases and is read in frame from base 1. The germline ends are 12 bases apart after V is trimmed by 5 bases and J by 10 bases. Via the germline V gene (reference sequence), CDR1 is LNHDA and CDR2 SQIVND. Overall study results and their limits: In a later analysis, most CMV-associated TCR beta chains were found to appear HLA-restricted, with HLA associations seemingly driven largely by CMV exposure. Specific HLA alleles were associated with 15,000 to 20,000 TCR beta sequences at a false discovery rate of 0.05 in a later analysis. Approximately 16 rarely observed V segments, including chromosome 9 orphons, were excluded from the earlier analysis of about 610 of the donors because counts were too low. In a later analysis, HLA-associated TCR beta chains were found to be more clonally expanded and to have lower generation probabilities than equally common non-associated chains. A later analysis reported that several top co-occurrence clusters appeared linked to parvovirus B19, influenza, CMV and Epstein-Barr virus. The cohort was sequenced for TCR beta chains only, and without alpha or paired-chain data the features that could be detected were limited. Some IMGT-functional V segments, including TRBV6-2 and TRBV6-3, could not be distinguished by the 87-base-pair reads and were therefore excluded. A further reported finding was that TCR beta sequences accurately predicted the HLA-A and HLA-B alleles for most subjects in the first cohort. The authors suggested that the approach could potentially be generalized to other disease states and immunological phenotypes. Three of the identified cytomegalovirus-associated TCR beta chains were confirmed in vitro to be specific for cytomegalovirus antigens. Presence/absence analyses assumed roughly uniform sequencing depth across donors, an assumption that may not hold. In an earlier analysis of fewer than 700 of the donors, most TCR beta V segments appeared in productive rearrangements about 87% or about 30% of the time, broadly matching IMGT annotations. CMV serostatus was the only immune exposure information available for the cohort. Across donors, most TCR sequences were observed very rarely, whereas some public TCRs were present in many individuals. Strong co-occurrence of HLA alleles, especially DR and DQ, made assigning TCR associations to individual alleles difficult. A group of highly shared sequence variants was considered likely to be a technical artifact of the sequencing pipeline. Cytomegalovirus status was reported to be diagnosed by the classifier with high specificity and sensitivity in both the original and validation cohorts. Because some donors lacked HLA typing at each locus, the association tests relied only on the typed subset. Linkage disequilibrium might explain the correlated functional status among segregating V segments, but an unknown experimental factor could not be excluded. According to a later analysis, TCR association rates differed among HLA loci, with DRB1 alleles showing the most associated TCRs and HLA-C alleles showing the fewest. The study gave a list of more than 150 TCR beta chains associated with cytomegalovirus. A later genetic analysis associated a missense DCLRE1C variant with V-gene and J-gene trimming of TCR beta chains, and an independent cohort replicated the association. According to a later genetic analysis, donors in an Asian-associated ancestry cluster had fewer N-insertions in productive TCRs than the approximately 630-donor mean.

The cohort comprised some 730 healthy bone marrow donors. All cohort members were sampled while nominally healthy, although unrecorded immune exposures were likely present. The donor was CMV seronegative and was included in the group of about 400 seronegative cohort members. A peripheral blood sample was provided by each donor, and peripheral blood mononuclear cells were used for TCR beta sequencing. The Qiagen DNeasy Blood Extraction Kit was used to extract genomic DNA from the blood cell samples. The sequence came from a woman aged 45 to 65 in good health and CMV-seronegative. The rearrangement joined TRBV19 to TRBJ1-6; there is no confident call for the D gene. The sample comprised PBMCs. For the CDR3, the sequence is CASSEIQASPLHF. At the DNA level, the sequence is TGTGCCAGTAGTGAGATCCAGGCGTCACCCCTCCACTTT.